The next 20 T cell receptor beta chains were all read from a single sample in a study of blood T cells in healthy people across ages. A second 7 to 11 cycle PCR used barcoded and J-beta primers. TCRdb itself ran the 5' RACE reads through MiXCR, one entry per CDR3 protein. The table includes some 1.8 million distinct CDR3 sequences, more than 35% detected once. Sequencing input: blood. These receptors were taken from a human donor in good health.

There are a few counts of this clonotype. This rearrangement joins TRBV6-1 to TRBJ1-4; D gene uncertain. Trimming pared 6 bases from V and 8 bases from J, leaving 19 bases between. Germline assignment: CDR1 MNHNS and CDR2 SASEGT. This CDR3 has 15 residues. Here the CDR3 reads CASSQDGRVVEKLFF. The CDR3 DNA sequence: TGTGCCAGCAGCCAAGACGGGAGAGTTGTCGAAAAACTGTTTTTT.

The V call is TRBV25-1, the J call TRBJ2-3, with TRBD1 as a possible D gene (5 bases). The V end was cut by 1 base, the J end by 1 base, with 9 bases between. Germline V gene sequence: CDR1 MGHDK, CDR2 SYGVNS. The CDR3 sequence is 15 residues long. CDR3 region: CASSEWLGGTDTQYF. The CDR3 DNA reads as TGTGCCAGCAGTGAATGGCTAGGGGGCACAGATACGCAGTATTTT.

The V and J genes are TRBV4-1 and TRBJ1-4; D unresolved. Germline V gene lookup returns CDR1 MGHRA and CDR2 YSYEKL. With 2 bases removed from V and 5 bases from J, the gap between germline ends came to 12 bases. This CDR3 is 15 amino acids long. CDR3: CASSQSIARNEKLFF. DNA for the CDR3: TGCGCCAGCAGCCAATCAATCGCAAGGAATGAAAAACTGTTTTTT.

This clonotype was counted many times. V usage is TRBV5-1 and J usage is TRBJ2-3, with D perhaps matching TRBD2 (5 bases). The CDR3 is 13 residues long. Germline loops: CDR1 SGHRS, CDR2 YFSETQ. Trimming cost V 6 bases and J 2 bases, with 10 bases left between them. CDR3 sequence: CASNSDITDTQYF. CDR3 DNA: TGCGCCAGCAATAGCGACATCACAGATACGCAGTATTTT.

The chain combines TRBV7-3 with TRBJ2-1, with D maybe TRBD2 (5 bases). V was clipped by 5 bases and J by 2 bases, with 13 bases between them. This CDR3 is 15 amino acids long. CDR1 SGHTA and CDR2 FQGTGA come from the germline V gene. The CDR3 DNA reads as TGTGCCAGCAGCGGAGGAATGGGAACCTACAATGAGCAGTTCTTC. It translates to CASSGGMGTYNEQFF.

V is TRBV15 and J is TRBJ1-3; possibly TRBD1 for D (6 bases). The CDR3 covers 16 residues. V was shortened by 0 bases and J by 2 bases, with 11 bases between the two germline ends. CDR1 is LNHNV and CDR2 is YYDKDF in the germline V gene (reference sequence). The CDR3 DNA reads as TGTGCCACCAGCAGAGATCCGGGACATGCTGGAAACACCATATATTTT. This codes for CATSRDPGHAGNTIYF.

This clonotype has a count of ten or more. V usage is TRBV7-9 and J usage is TRBJ2-5; 11 nucleotides align to TRBD2. The J segment lost 2 bases and the V segment lost 5 bases, leaving 4 bases of the junction unmatched. The CDR3 loop spans 15 amino acids. CDR1 SEHNR and CDR2 FQNEAQ come from the germline V gene (reference sequence). The CDR3 bases are TGTGCCAGCAGCCCCGGGACTAGCGGACAAGAGACCCAGTACTTC. It is translated as CASSPGTSGQETQYF.

The V and J genes are TRBV3-1 and TRBJ1-2; possible D gene TRBD1, 6 bases. CDR3 size: 15 residues. Germline loops: CDR1 LGHDT, CDR2 YNNKEL (reference sequence). Deletions cut 2 bases from V and 4 bases from J, with 14 bases between. The CDR3 DNA follows: TGTGCCAGCAGCCAAAAGTCCCGGGGGCTCTATGGCTACACCTTC. Translation: CASSQKSRGLYGYTF.

The chain has TRBV7-9 and TRBJ2-7; no reliable D call. This CDR3 region has 13 residues. The V and J ends lost 6 bases and 1 base respectively, with 10 bases between them. CDR1 and CDR2 (germline): SEHNR, FQNEAQ (reference sequence). This CDR3 reads CASRPYWSYEQYF. The CDR3 region has the DNA TGTGCCAGCAGACCTTATTGGTCCTACGAGCAGTACTTC.

This rearrangement joins TRBV10-3 to TRBJ2-7; D is unclear. Looked up from germline, CDR1 is ENHRY and CDR2 is SYGVKD. The CDR3 extends over 14 amino acids. The ends were cut back, 5 bases at V and 1 base at J, with 12 bases in the middle. CDR3 nucleotides: TGTGCCATCAGTCCGGACCTGTTATCCTACGAGCAGTACTTC. Translated: CAISPDLLSYEQYF.

In its sample, this clonotype was seen a few times. V usage is TRBV6-2 or TRBV6-3 and J usage is TRBJ1-2; TRBD1 might be the D (6 bases). Germline CDR1 reads MNHEY; CDR2 reads SVGEGT. Trimming removed 2 bases at V and 5 bases at J, with 12 bases between. This CDR3 has 14 amino acids. CDR3 nucleotides: TGTGCCAGCAGTTACCCAAACCAGGGGTATGGCTACACCTTC. Translation gives CASSYPNQGYGYTF.

This chain's CDR3 is CSADKHGGNTEAFF. For the CDR3, the DNA is TGCAGTGCTGATAAACACGGAGGGAACACTGAAGCTTTCTTT. The V gene is TRBV20-1, the J gene TRBJ1-1; no reliable D call. Germline loops: CDR1 DFQATT, CDR2 SNEGSKA (reference sequence). The CDR3 runs 14 residues. V lost 5 bases and J lost 1, with 14 bases in between.

This clonotype was counted only a few times. The DNA is left out, because the CDR3 cannot be placed on it with certainty; the CDR3 is given as TCRdb lists it. The chain is built from TRBV20-1 and TRBJ2-7; the D segment call TRBD1 is taken from the table without a DNA check. CDR1 DFQATT and CDR2 SNEGSKA come from the germline V gene (reference sequence). 15 amino acids form the CDR3, both terminal residues included. The CDR3 is CSAPPFGADLYEQYF.

J is TRBJ2-7 and V is TRBV4-2, with D unresolved. The J call may be in error: the DNA end matches TRBJ2-1 better. There are 16 residues in the CDR3. Germline values: CDR1 LGHNA, CDR2 YNFKEQ. CDR3 coding DNA: TGTGCCAGCAGCCAAGAAGGTCCACCCACCTCCTACGAGCAGTTCTTC. Protein sequence: CASSQEGPPTSYEQFF.

The chain couples TRBV7-2 to TRBJ2-7; 7 positions agree with TRBD2. Germline V gene lookup returns CDR1 SGHTA and CDR2 FQGNSA. V lost 5 bases, J lost 0 bases, and 4 bases stayed unmatched. This CDR3 contains 14 residues. The CDR3 spells CASSASGDSYEQYF. In DNA, the CDR3 is TGTGCCAGCAGCGCCAGCGGGGACTCCTACGAGCAGTACTTC.

This clonotype was counted once. This chain joins TRBV20-1 and TRBJ2-3, with TRBD1 as a possible D gene (5 bases). Deletions cut 0 bases from V and 10 bases from J, with 14 bases between. The germline V gene encodes CDR1 DFQATT and CDR2 SNEGSKA (reference sequence). This CDR3 spans 13 amino acids. The DNA of the CDR3 is TGCAGTGCTAGAGATCCAGGGTCGGGTTCGCAGTATTTT. Its translation is CSARDPGSGSQYF.

CDR3 coding DNA: TGTGCCAGCAGTTTAAATCAGGGGTCGAGGGAGACCCAGTACTTC. Translating it yields CASSLNQGSRETQYF. This chain uses TRBV12-3 or TRBV12-4 with TRBJ2-7; the D gene is possibly TRBD1 (6 bases). Gene TRBJ2-5 matches the end of the DNA better, so the J call may be wrong. CDR3 length: 15 amino acids.

CDR3: CASGTDVTNEQFF. The CDR3 coding sequence is TGTGCTAGTGGGACGGACGTAACAAATGAGCAGTTCTTC. The V gene is TRBV12-5, the J gene TRBJ2-1; no reliable D call. The ends were cut back, 6 bases at V and 7 bases at J, with 13 bases in the middle. Germline loops: CDR1 LGHNT, CDR2 FRNRAP. The CDR3 is made up of 13 amino acids.

This clonotype was counted only a few times. The CDR3 loop is CSARDPLVVRNEQFF. The CDR3 bases are TGCAGTGCTAGAGATCCGCTAGTCGTTCGGAATGAGCAGTTCTTC. The rearrangement joins TRBV20-1 to TRBJ2-1, with no clear D. The germline CDR1 and CDR2 sequences are DFQATT and SNEGSKA (reference sequence). The CDR3 loop spans 15 amino acids. The V and J ends lost 0 bases and 7 bases respectively, with 16 bases between them.

This clonotype showed up just a few times. This chain joins TRBV20-1 and TRBJ1-5, with 11 bases identical to TRBD1. This CDR3 has 18 amino acids. In germline, CDR1 is DFQATT, CDR2 SNEGSKA (reference sequence). With 0 bases clipped from V and 5 bases from J, the junction kept 12 bases outside the gene matches. The CDR3 DNA follows: TGCAGTGCTAGAGATTCTTTATCGGACAGGGGGCCCCATCAGCCCCAGCATTTT. This gives the protein CSARDSLSDRGPHQPQHF.